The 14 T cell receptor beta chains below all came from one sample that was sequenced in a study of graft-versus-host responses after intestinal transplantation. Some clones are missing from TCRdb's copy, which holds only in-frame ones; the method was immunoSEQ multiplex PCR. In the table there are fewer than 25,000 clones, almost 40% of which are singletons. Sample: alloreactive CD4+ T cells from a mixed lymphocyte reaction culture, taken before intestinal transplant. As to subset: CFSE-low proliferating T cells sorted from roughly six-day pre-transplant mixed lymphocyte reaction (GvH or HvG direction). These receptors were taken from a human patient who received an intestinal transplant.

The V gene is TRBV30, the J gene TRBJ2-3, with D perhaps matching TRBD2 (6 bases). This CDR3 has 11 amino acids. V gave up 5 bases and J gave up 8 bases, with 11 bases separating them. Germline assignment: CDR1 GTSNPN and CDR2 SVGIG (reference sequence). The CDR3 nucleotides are TGTGCCTGGGGGGACTTTGGTACGCAGTATTTT. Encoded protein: CAWGDFGTQYF.

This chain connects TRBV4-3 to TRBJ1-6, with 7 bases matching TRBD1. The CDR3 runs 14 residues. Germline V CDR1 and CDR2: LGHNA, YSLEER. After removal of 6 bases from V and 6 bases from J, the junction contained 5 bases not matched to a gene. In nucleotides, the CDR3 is TGCGCCAGCAGTCAGGACAGGAGTAATTCACCCCTCCACTTT. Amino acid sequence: CASSQDRSNSPLHF.

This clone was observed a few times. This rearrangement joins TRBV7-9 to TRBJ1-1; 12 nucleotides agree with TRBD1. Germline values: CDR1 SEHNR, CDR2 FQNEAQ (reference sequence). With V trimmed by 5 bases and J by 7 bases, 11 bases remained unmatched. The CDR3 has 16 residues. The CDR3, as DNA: TGTGCCAGCAGCCTCGGGACAGGGGGCGTTTTCAGTGAAGCTTTCTTT. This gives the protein CASSLGTGGVFSEAFF.

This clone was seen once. CDR3 nucleotides: TGTGCCAGTAGAGATCGGACAGTCTCTGGAAACACCATATATTTT. This gives the protein CASRDRTVSGNTIYF. This rearrangement joins TRBV19 to TRBJ1-3; maybe TRBD1 (6 bases). Germline lookup yields CDR1 LNHDA and CDR2 SQIVND (reference sequence). The CDR3 is made up of 15 amino acids. Between the trimmed V and J ends, which lost 6 bases and 0 bases, there was a span of 12 bases.

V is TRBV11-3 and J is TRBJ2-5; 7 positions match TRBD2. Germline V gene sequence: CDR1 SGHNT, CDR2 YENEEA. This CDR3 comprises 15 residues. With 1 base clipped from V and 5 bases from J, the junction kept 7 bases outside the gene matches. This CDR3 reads CASSLAGGNYETQYF. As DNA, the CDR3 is TGTGCCAGCAGCTTAGCGGGGGGAAATTATGAGACCCAGTACTTC.

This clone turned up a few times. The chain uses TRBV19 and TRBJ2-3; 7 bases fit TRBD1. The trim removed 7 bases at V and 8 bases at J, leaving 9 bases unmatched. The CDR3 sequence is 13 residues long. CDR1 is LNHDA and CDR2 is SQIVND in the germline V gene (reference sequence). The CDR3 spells CASKVGGQGTQYF. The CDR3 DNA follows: TGTGCCAGTAAGGTAGGGGGCCAGGGTACGCAGTATTTT.

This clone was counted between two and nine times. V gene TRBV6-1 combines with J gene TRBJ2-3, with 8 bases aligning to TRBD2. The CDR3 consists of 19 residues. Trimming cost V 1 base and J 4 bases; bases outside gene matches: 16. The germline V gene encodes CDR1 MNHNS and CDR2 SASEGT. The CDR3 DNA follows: TGTGCCAGCAGTGAAGTACCCCGAGCGGGAGTGTTTAGGGCAGATACGCAGTATTTT. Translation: CASSEVPRAGVFRADTQYF.

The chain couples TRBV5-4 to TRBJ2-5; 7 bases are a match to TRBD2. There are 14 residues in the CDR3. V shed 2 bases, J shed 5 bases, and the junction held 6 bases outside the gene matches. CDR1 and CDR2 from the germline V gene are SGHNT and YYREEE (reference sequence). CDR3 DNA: TGTGCCAGCAGCTTCAAGGGGCGGGGGGAGACCCAGTACTTC. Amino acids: CASSFKGRGETQYF. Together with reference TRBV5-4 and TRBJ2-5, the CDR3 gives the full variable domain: ETGVTQSPTHLIKTRGQQVTLRCSSQSGHNTVSWYQQALGQGPQFIFQYYREEENGRGNFPPRFSGLQFPNYSSELNVNALELDDSALYLCASSFKGRGETQYFGPGTRLLVL.

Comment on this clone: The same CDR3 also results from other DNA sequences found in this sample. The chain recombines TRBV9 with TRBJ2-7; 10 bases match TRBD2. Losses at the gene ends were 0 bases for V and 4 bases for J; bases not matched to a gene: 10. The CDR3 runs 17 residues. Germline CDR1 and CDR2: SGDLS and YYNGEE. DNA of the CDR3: TGTGCCAGCAGCGTAGGTATTAGGGCTAGCGGGAGTTACGAGCAGTACTTC. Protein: CASSVGIRASGSYEQYF.

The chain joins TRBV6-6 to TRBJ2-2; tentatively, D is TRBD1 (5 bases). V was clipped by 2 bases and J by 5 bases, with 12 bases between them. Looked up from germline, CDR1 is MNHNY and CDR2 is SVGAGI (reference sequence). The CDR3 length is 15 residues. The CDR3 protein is CASSYAGFGTGELFF. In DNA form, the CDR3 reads TGTGCCAGCAGTTACGCAGGGTTTGGTACCGGGGAGCTGTTTTTT.

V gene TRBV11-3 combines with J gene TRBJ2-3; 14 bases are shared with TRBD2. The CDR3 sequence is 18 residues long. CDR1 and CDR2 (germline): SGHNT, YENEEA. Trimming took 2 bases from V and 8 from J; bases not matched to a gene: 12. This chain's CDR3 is CASSLWGLAGEGSATQYF. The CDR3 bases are TGTGCCAGCAGCTTATGGGGACTAGCGGGAGAAGGGAGTGCTACGCAGTATTTT.

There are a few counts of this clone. The CDR3 sequence is CASSGGLAGAIGELFF. The CDR3 nucleotides read TGCGCCAGCAGCGGGGGACTAGCGGGAGCTATCGGGGAGCTGTTTTTT. The rearrangement joins TRBV5-1 to TRBJ2-2, with 14 bases aligning to TRBD2. The CDR3 is made up of 16 amino acids. With V trimmed by 4 bases and J by 7 bases, 6 bases remained unmatched. CDR1 and CDR2 from the germline V gene are SGHRS and YFSETQ.

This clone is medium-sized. The CDR3 bases are TGTGCCAGCTCACCCAAAAGCGGGGCTGAAGCTTTCTTT. This codes for CASSPKSGAEAFF. The chain carries TRBV18 and TRBJ1-1, with D hard to call. Germline CDR1 KGHSH, CDR2 LQKENI. The germline V and J ends were trimmed by 3 bases and 6 bases, with 11 bases remaining between them. The CDR3 extends over 13 amino acids.

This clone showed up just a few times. CDR3 nucleotides: TGTGCCAGCAGCGTAGCTCTAGCGGGGCCCACGAACACCGGGGAGCTGTTTTTT. As protein: CASSVALAGPTNTGELFF. V gene TRBV9 combines with J gene TRBJ2-2; 9 nucleotides agree with TRBD2. The CDR3 length is 18 residues. Trimming took 0 bases from V and 0 from J; bases not matched to a gene: 6. The germline CDR1 and CDR2 sequences are SGDLS and YYNGEE.